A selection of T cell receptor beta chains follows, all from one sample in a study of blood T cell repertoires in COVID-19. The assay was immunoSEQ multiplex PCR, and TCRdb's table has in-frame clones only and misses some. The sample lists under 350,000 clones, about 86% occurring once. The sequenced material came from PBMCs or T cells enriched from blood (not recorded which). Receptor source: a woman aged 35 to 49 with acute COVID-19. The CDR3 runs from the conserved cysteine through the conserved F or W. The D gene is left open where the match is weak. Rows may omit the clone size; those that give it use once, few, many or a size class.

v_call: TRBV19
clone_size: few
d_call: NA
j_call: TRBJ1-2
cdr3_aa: CASSIVFQGSYGYTF
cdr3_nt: TGTGCCAGTAGTATAGTATTCCAGGGCAGCTATGGCTACACCTTC

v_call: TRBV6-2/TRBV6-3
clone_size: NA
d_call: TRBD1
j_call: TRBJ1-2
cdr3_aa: CASSHNPTGDYGYTF
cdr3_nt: TGTGCCAGCAGCCACAACCCAACAGGGGACTATGGCTACACCTTC

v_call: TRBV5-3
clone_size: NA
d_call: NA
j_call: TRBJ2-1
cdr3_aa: CARSLLDEQFF
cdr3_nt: TGTGCCAGAAGCTTGTTAGATGAGCAGTTCTTC

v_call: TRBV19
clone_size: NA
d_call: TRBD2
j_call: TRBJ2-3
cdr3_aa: CASSIGSSGATDTQYF
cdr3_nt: TGTGCCAGTAGTATAGGGTCTAGCGGTGCCACAGATACGCAGTATTTT

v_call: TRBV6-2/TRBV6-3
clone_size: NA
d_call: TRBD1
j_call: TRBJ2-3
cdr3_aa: CASSFNPRTGGTDTQYF
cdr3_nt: TGTGCCAGCAGTTTCAACCCACGGACAGGGGGCACAGATACGCAGTATTTT

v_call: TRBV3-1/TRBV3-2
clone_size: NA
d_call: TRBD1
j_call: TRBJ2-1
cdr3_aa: CASSSGQGYSEQFF
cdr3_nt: TGTGCCAGCAGCTCGGGACAGGGATATAGTGAGCAGTTCTTC

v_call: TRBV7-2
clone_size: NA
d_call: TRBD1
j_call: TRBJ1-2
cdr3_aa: CASSPPGQGSRNGYTF
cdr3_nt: TGTGCCAGCAGCCCTCCGGGACAGGGAAGCCGGAATGGCTACACCTTC

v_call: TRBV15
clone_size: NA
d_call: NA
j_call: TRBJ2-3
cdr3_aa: CATSPRPGAADTQYF
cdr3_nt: TGTGCCACCAGCCCCCGTCCAGGGGCGGCAGATACGCAGTATTTT

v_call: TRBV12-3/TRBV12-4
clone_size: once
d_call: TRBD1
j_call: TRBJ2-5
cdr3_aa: CASRGTGEETQYF
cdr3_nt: TGTGCCAGCAGGGGGACAGGGGAAGAGACCCAGTACTTC

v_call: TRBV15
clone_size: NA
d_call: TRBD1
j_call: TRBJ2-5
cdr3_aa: CATSSRGRETQYF
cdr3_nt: TGTGCCACCAGCAGCAGGGGGCGTGAGACCCAGTACTTC

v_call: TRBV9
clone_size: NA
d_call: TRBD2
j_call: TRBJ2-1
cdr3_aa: CASSAERGSSYNEQFF
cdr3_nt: TGTGCCAGCAGCGCCGAGCGGGGTAGCTCCTACAATGAGCAGTTCTTC

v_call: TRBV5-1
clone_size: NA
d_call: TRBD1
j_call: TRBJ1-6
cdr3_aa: CASSPRDSIGTSGTPLHF
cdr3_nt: TGCGCCAGCAGCCCCCGGGACAGTATTGGTACATCGGGCACTCCCCTCCACTTT

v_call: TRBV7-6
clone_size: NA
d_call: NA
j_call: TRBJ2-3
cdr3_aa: CASSNLGLSTDTQYF
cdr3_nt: TGTGCCAGCAGCAATCTGGGACTTAGCACAGATACGCAGTATTTT

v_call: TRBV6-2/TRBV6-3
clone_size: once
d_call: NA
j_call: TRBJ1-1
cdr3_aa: CASSWRSGRAFF
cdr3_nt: TGTGCCAGCAGTTGGAGGTCGGGCCGAGCTTTCTTT

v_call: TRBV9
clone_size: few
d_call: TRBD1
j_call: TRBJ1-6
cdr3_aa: CASSPSPGTGASSYNSPLHF
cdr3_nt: TGTGCCAGCAGCCCCAGTCCCGGGACAGGGGCGAGCTCCTATAATTCACCCCTCCACTTT

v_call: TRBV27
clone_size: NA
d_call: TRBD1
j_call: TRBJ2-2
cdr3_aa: CASTLQGQRTGELFF
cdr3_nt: TGTGCCAGCACCCTACAGGGACAGAGGACCGGGGAGCTGTTTTTT

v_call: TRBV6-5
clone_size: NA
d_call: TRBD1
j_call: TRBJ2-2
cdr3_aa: CASSRGTLNTGELFF
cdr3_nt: TGTGCCAGCAGCAGGGGGACGCTAAACACCGGGGAGCTGTTTTTT

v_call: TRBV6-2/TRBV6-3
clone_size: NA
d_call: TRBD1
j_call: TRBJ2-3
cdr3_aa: CASSYSGGTGYSF
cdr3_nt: TGTGCCAGCAGTTACTCGGGCGGGACAGGGTACTCTTTT

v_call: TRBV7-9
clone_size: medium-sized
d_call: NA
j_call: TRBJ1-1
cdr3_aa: CASRPTVVVAEAFF
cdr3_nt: TGTGCCAGCAGACCTACGGTAGTAGTAGCTGAAGCTTTCTTT

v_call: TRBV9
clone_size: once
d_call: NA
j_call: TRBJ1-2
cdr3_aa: CASSAGGANALQPYTF
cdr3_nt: TGTGCCAGCAGCGCGGGGGGGGCAAACGCACTGCAGCCTTACACCTTC

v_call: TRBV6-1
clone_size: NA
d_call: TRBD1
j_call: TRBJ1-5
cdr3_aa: CASSEARQGFNRNQPQHF
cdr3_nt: TGTGCCAGCAGTGAAGCCCGACAGGGATTTAATAGAAATCAGCCCCAGCATTTT

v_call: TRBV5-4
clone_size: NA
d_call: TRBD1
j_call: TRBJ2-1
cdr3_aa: CASSRDSYPDNEQFF
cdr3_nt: TGTGCCAGCAGCCGGGACAGCTACCCCGACAATGAGCAGTTCTTC

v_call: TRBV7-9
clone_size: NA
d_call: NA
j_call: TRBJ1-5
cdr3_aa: CASSHGQFNQPQHF
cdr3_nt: TGTGCCAGCAGCCATGGACAGTTTAATCAGCCCCAGCATTTT

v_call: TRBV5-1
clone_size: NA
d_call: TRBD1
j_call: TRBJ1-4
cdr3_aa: CASSLATGEAGKLFF
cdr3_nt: TGCGCCAGCAGCTTGGCGACAGGGGAGGCTGGAAAACTGTTTTTT

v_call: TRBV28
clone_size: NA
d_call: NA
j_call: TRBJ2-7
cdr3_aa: CASSFYIISYEQYF
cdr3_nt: TGTGCCAGCAGTTTTTATATAATCTCCTACGAGCAGTACTTC

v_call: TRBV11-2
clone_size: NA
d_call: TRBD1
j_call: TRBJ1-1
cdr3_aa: CASRAGTGKKSNTEAFF
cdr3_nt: TGTGCCAGCAGAGCCGGGACAGGCAAAAAAAGCAACACTGAAGCTTTCTTT

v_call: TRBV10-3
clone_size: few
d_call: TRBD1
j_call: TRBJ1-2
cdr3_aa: CAISPGTGGDGYTF
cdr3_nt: TGTGCCATCAGTCCCGGGACAGGGGGAGATGGCTACACCTTC

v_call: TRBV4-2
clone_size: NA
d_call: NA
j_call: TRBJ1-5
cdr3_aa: CASSQDLRGQPQHF
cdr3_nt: TGTGCCAGCAGCCAAGATCTGAGAGGCCAGCCCCAGCATTTT

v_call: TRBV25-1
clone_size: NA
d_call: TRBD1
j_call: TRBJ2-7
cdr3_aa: CASRDRGTYEQYF
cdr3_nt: TGTGCCAGCAGGGACAGGGGAACCTACGAGCAGTACTTC

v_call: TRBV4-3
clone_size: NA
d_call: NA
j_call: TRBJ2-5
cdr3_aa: CASSQDVEGRLGETQYF
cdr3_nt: TGCGCCAGCAGCCAAGATGTAGAGGGGAGGTTAGGAGAGACCCAGTACTTC

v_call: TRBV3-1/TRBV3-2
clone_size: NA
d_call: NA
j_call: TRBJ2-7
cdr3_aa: CAIGTGSIYEQYF
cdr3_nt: TGTGCCATCGGAACAGGGTCTATATACGAGCAGTACTTC

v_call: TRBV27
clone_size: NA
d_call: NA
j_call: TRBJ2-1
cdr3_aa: CASSLSGATFDEQFF
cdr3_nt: TGTGCCAGCAGTTTATCGGGGGCAACCTTCGATGAGCAGTTCTTC

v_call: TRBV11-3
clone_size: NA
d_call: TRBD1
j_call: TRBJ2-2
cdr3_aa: CASSLSGQGGRSGELFF
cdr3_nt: TGTGCCAGCAGCTTAAGTGGACAGGGGGGCCGATCCGGGGAGCTGTTTTTT

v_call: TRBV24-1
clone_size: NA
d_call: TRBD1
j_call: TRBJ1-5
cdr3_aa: CATSDTGANSNQPQHF
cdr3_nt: TGTGCCACCAGTGATACAGGGGCTAATAGCAATCAGCCCCAGCATTTT

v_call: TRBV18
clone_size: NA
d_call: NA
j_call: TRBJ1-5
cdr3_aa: CASSPRENQPQHF
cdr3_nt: TGTGCCAGCTCACCACGGGAGAATCAGCCCCAGCATTTT

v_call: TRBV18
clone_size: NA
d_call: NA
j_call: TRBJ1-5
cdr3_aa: CASSRMTGPQPQHF
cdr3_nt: TGTGCCAGCTCCCGAATGACAGGCCCACAGCCCCAGCATTTT

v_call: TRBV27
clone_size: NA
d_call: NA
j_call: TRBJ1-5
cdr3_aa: CASSFIGGGYSNQPQHF
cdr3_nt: TGTGCCAGCAGTTTCATCGGGGGGGGTTATAGCAATCAGCCCCAGCATTTT

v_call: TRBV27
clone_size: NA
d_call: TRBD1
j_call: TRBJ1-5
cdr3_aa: CASSLYWDRGVGNQPQHF
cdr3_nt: TGTGCCAGCAGTTTATACTGGGACAGGGGTGTTGGCAATCAGCCCCAGCATTTT

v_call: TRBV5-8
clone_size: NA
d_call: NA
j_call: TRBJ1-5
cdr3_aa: CASSLTHVAEGGNQPQHF
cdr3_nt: TGTGCCAGCAGCTTGACGCACGTAGCCGAAGGTGGCAATCAGCCCCAGCATTTT

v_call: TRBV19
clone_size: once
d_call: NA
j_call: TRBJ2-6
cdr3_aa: CASSIGEISGANVLTF
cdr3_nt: TGTGCCAGTAGTATTGGGGAGATCTCTGGGGCCAACGTCCTGACTTTC

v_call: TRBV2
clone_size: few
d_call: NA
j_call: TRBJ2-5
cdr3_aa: CASSLQGGQKETQYF
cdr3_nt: TGTGCCAGCAGTCTTCAGGGGGGACAAAAAGAGACCCAGTACTTC

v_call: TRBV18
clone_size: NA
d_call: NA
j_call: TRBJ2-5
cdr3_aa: CASSPLASPETQYF
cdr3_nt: TGTGCCAGCTCACCACTAGCTAGCCCAGAGACCCAGTACTTC

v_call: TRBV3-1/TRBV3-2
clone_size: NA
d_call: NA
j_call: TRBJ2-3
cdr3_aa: CASSQAGSTDTQYF
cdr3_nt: TGTGCCAGCAGCCAAGCCGGGAGCACAGATACGCAGTATTTT

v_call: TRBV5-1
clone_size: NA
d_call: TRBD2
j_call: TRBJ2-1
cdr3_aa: CASSLRAGGASDEQFF
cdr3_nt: TGCGCCAGCAGCTTGAGGGCGGGAGGAGCTTCGGATGAGCAGTTCTTC

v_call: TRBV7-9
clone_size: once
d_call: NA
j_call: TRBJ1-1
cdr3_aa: CASSLPGYGTEAFF
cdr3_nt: TGTGCCAGCAGCTTACCGGGTTATGGGACTGAAGCTTTCTTT

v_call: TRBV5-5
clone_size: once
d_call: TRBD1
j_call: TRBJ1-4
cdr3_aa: CASSHYSGQGEKLFF
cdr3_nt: TGTGCCAGCAGCCACTACTCGGGACAGGGCGAAAAACTGTTTTTT

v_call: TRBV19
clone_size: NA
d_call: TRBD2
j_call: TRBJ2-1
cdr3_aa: CASSFDGLAGVLGNEQFF
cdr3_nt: TGTGCCAGTAGTTTCGACGGACTAGCGGGAGTCCTGGGCAATGAGCAGTTCTTC

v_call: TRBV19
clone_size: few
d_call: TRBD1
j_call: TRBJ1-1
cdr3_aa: CATSSGTGIRDTEAFF
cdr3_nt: TGTGCCACTTCCTCCGGGACAGGGATCAGGGACACTGAAGCTTTCTTT